This T cell receptor (beta chain) appears in the sequencing data of a study of naive and memory T cell subsets. The study's findings and limits: Over 95% of naive TCR sequences appeared only once after error correction, unlike memory subsets.

Both TRBC1 and TRBC2 were covered by a beta constant-region primer of two equimolar oligonucleotides. TCRdb itself ran the UMI-ligation and nested PCR reads through MiXCR, one entry per CDR3 protein. This table holds 21,000 or so distinct CDR3 sequences, approximately 11% found once. Trimming took off 0 bases at V and 2 bases at J, with 16 bases between the two ends. The CDR3 is 17 residues long. Germline V gene data show CDR1 as LGHDT and CDR2 as YNNKEL (reference sequence). A note on this clonotype: What it binds is not known.

The source material was central memory CD8+ T cells from blood. This sequence was found in a human donor in good health. The chain carries TRBV3-1 and TRBJ2-5; D unresolved. CDR3 protein: CASSQDPVAIWQETQYF. The CDR3 nucleotides are TGTGCCAGCAGCCAAGATCCCGTCGCTATTTGGCAAGAGACCCAGTACTTC.